This T cell receptor beta chain was documented in a study of beta chain features in type 1 diabetes. General study points: Type 1 diabetes patients had fewer VDJ junction insertions and more deletions. Researchers report that Type 1 diabetes patients had moderately but significantly shorter TCRB CDR3s across all four CD4+ subsets.

The CDR3 totals 14 residues. V was trimmed by 6 bases and J by 0 bases, leaving 11 bases between them. The germline gives CDR1 KGHSH, CDR2 LQKENI. Reverse transcribing all isolated RNA meant expressed TCRB transcripts were sequenced. Measured with immunoSEQ multiplex PCR; TCRdb has only the in-frame clones, and not every one. The repertoire holds some 350,000 clones, approximately 13% seen once, with about 0.016% in the top ten. Turning to this clone: Its antigen remains unidentified. This sample also contains other DNA sequences that code for the same CDR3.

The chain employs TRBV18 and TRBJ1-2, with D perhaps TRBD1 (6 bases). The TCR sequence derives from a woman aged 18-30 years with type 1 diabetes. The sample taken for sequencing was naive CD4+ T cells from blood. The DNA for the CDR3 is TGTGCCAGCTCGCCCACAGGGTCTAACTATGGCTACACCTTC. Protein: CASSPTGSNYGYTF.